This entry is about one T cell receptor (beta chain). Its antigen is not identified. This sample stems from a study of blood T cells in healthy people across ages. Study results and limitations: Relative to aged donors, long-lived donors carried more naive CD4+ cells and displayed higher diversity.

Germline CDR1 SGDLS, CDR2 YYNGEE. The CDR3 totals 13 residues. V lost 6 bases to trimming and J lost 0 bases, with 9 bases between them. A second about 7 to 12 cycle PCR used barcoded and J-beta primers. Every sample gave at least 2.5 million paired-end reads containing CDR3. TCRdb re-analysed the 5' RACE reads in MiXCR, keeping a single row per CDR3 protein. This sample has about 730,000 distinct CDR3 sequences; roughly 43% occur once, and the top ten carry 20%. The chain uses TRBV9 and TRBJ1-1; D is undetermined. Sequenced: blood. The TCR originated in an older woman in good health. The DNA of the CDR3 is TGTGCCAGCATCGGAGAATTGAACACTGAAGCTTTCTTT. This codes for CASIGELNTEAFF.